The sample holds many counts of the clone carrying this T cell receptor (beta chain). Its matching antigen is unknown. These data belong to a study of post-analysis software for immune sequencing data. General study results and limits: Controls showed lower frequencies than patients for 5 or 6 TRBV segments, and TRBV5-6, TRBV5-1 and TRBV20-1 were among these.

Unique molecular identifiers tagged the TCR beta cDNA libraries. MiXCR, applied by TCRdb to the PCR reads, yields one record per CDR3 protein. The sample records about 200,000 distinct CDR3 sequences, approximately 28% being singletons. The CDR3 is 13 amino acids. Between the trimmed V and J ends, which lost 5 bases and 3 bases, there was a span of 9 bases. The source material was blood. This chain joins TRBV12-3 or TRBV12-4 and TRBJ2-3; D not resolved. This sequence was found in a girl aged 2-17 years with multiple sclerosis. The CDR3 region is CASSRTGTDTQYF. The CDR3 nucleotides are TGTGCCAGCAGTCGAACCGGGACAGATACGCAGTATTTT.